This entry lists 16 T cell receptor beta chains sequenced from one sample in a study of T cells expressing NK-cell markers. TCRdb reprocessed the 5' RACE reads; each CDR3 protein has one entry and no DNA is given. The sample includes 500,000 to 600,000 distinct CDR3 sequences. The sequencing input was blood T cells: a sorted CD56 or NKG2C T cell subset, CD4+ or CD8+ T cells, or bulk PBMC T cells (not recorded which). Source of these receptors: a man between 18 and 29 years old in good health.

CDR3: CSVEKSGQWCSGANVLTF. The chain recombines TRBV29-1 with TRBJ2-6. CDR1 is SQVTM, CDR2 ANQGSEA, per germline. The CDR3 has 18 amino acids.

The chain links TRBV7-2 to TRBJ1-1. Germline CDR1 SGHTA, CDR2 FQGNSA. CDR3 length equals 12 residues. CDR3 residues: CASSFVAGKAFF. The full variable domain, rest sourced from reference TRBV7-2 and TRBJ1-1, is GAGVSQSPSNKVTEKGKDVELRCDPISGHTALYWYRQSLGQGLEFLIYFQGNSAPDKSGLPSDRFSAERTGGSVSTLTIQRTQQEDSAVYLCASSFVAGKAFFGQGTRLTVV.

V gene TRBV29-1 combines with J gene TRBJ2-1; TCRdb proposes TRBD1, but this gene call is untestable without DNA. The germline gives CDR1 SQVTM, CDR2 ANQGSEA. This CDR3 has 12 amino acids. CDR3 residues: CSVEGRINEQFF.

The chain combines TRBV27 with TRBJ1-1; with no DNA, the TCRdb D assignment of TRBD1 cannot be verified. Germline-derived CDR1 and CDR2 are MNHEY and SMNVEV (reference sequence). The CDR3 runs to 14 residues. The CDR3 reads CASSWTRLNTEAFF.

This chain joins TRBV20-1 and TRBJ2-1; TCRdb's D call of TRBD2 is untestable without DNA. Germline V gives CDR1 DFQATT, CDR2 SNEGSKA (reference sequence). CDR3 size: 14 residues. CDR3: CSAREPRVDNEQFF.

J is TRBJ1-2 and V is TRBV4-1; TCRdb names TRBD1, which stays unverified in the absence of DNA. Germline CDR1 and CDR2: MGHRA and YSYEKL. The length of the CDR3 is 12 residues. CDR3: CASGRPGDGYTF.

J is TRBJ1-6 and V is TRBV12-3 or TRBV12-4; lacking DNA, the TRBD1 call made by TCRdb goes unchecked. This CDR3 region has 14 residues. CDR3 sequence reads: CASTFTGGGSPLHF.

The J gene is TRBJ2-1, the V gene TRBV7-9. CDR1 is SEHNR and CDR2 is FQNEAQ in the germline V gene (reference sequence). This CDR3 is 16 amino acids long. CDR3 region: CASSLDLGISVNEQFF. The full variable domain, completed using reference TRBV7-9 and TRBJ2-1, is DTGVSQNPRHKITKRGQNVTFRCDPISEHNRLYWYRQTLGQGPEFLTYFQNEAQLEKSRLLSDRFSAERPKGSFSTLEIQRTEQGDSAMYLCASSLDLGISVNEQFFGPGTRLTVL.

J is TRBJ2-3 and V is TRBV29-1; the TCRdb call, TRBD2, lacks DNA for checking. Germline V gives CDR1 SQVTM, CDR2 ANQGSEA. The CDR3 covers 12 residues. CDR3 sequence: CSVEGTTGTQYF.

The genes are TRBV5-1 and TRBJ2-7; with no DNA, the TCRdb D assignment of TRBD2 cannot be verified. Germline assignment: CDR1 SGHRS and CDR2 YFSETQ. The CDR3 spans 14 residues. CDR3 loop: CASCERERRDEQYF.

V is TRBV28 and J is TRBJ2-3; TCRdb gives TRBD2 as the D gene, but with no DNA this cannot be confirmed. From germline, CDR1 is MDHEN and CDR2 SYDVKM. The CDR3 loop spans 14 amino acids. Here the CDR3 reads CASRTSGKTDTQYF.

The CDR3 is CASRPRGQREETQYF. The chain carries TRBV7-9 and TRBJ2-5; TCRdb gives TRBD1 as the D gene, but with no DNA this cannot be confirmed. This CDR3 contains 15 residues. Germline CDR1 reads SEHNR; CDR2 reads FQNEAQ (reference sequence).

The V and J genes are TRBV24-1 and TRBJ2-7; no DNA is available, so the TRBD1 call from TCRdb remains unchecked. The CDR3 covers 14 residues. In germline, CDR1 is KGHDR, CDR2 SFDVKD. CDR3 in amino acids: CAIPTGTGTKEQYF.

The rearrangement uses TRBV7-2 and TRBJ1-1. CDR3 length: 12 amino acids. CDR1 and CDR2 (germline): SGHTA, FQGNSA. The CDR3 loop reads CASSRTNTEAFF.

This chain links TRBV29-1 with TRBJ2-2; absent DNA, TCRdb's TRBD1 call cannot be checked. Germline V gives CDR1 SQVTM, CDR2 ANQGSEA. The CDR3 runs to 14 residues. This CDR3 reads CSVPDDRNTGELFF.

V usage is TRBV12-3 or TRBV12-4 and J usage is TRBJ1-1. The CDR3 covers 14 residues. CDR3 region: CASSLYGTTFEAFF.